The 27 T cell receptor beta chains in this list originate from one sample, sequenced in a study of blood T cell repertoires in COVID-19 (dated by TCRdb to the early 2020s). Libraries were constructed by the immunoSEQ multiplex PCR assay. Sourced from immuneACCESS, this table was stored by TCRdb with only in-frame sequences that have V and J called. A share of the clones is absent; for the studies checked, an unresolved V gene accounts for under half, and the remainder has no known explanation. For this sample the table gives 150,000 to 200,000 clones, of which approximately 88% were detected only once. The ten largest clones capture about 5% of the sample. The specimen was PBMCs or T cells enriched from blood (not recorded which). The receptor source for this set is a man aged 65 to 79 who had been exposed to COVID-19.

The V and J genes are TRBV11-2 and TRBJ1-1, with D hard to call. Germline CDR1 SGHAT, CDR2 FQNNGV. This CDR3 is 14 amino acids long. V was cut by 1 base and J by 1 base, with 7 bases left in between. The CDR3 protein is CASSLGGWNTEAFF. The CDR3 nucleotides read TGTGCCAGCAGCTTAGGAGGGTGGAACACTGAAGCTTTCTTT.

CDR3 DNA sequence: TGTGCCAGCAGTCCCCCGGGACAGGCAAATCAGCCCCAGCATTTT. Amino acids: CASSPPGQANQPQHF. The gene calls are TRBV28 and TRBJ1-5; 8 bases fit TRBD1. Unmatched junction bases numbered 7, after V lost 5 bases and J lost 4 bases. The CDR3 sequence is 15 residues long. In germline, CDR1 is MDHEN, CDR2 SYDVKM.

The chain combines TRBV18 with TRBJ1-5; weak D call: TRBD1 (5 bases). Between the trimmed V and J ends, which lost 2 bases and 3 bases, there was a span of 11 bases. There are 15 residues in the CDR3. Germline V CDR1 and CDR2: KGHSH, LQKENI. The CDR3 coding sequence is TGTGCCAGCTCACCAAGGCAGGGAAACAATCAGCCCCAGCATTTT. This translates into CASSPRQGNNQPQHF.

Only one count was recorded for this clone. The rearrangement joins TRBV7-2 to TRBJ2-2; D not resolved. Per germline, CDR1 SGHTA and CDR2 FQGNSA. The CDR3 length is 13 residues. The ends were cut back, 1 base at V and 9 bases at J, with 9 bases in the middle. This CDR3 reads CASSLGLGRELFF. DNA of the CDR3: TGTGCCAGCAGCTTAGGATTGGGCAGGGAGCTGTTTTTT. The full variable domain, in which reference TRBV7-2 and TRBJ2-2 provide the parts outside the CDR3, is GAGVSQSPSNKVTEKGKDVELRCDPISGHTALYWYRQSLGQGLEFLIYFQGNSAPDKSGLPSDRFSAERTGGSVSTLTIQRTQQEDSAVYLCASSLGLGRELFFGEGSRLTVL.

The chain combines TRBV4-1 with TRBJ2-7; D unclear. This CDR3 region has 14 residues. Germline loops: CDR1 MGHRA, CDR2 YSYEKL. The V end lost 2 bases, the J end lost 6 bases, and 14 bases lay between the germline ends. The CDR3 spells CASSQSIRESEQYF. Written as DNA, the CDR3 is TGCGCCAGCAGCCAATCAATTAGAGAGTCCGAGCAGTACTTC.

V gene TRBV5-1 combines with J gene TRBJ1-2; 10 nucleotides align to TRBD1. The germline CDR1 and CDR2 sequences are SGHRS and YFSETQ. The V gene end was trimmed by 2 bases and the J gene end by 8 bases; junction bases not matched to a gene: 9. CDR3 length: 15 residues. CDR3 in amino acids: CASSFGQGGRRGYTF. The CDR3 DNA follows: TGCGCCAGCAGCTTTGGACAGGGGGGGAGACGAGGCTACACCTTC.

The CDR3 here is CAISNRGTYNEQFF. CDR3 in DNA: TGTGCCATCAGTAACAGGGGCACCTACAATGAGCAGTTCTTC. The chain joins TRBV10-3 to TRBJ2-1, with TRBD1 identical over 7 bases. The length of the CDR3 is 14 residues. With 5 bases clipped from V and 2 bases from J, the junction kept 3 bases outside the gene matches. From germline, CDR1 is ENHRY and CDR2 SYGVKD.

CDR3: CASSFVSDPNTEAFF. CDR3 sequence (DNA): TGTGCCAGCAGTTTTGTAAGCGACCCAAACACTGAAGCTTTCTTT. V usage is TRBV28 and J usage is TRBJ1-1; unclear D gene. The CDR3 contains 15 residues. Trimming took 3 bases from V and 2 from J, leaving 13 bases between them. The germline V gene encodes CDR1 MDHEN and CDR2 SYDVKM.

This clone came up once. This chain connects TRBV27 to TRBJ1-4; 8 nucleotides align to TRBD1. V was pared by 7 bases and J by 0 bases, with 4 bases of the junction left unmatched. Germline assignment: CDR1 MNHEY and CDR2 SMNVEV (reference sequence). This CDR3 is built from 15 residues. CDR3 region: CASKDRAATNEKLFF. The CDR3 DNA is TGTGCCAGCAAGGACAGGGCCGCAACTAATGAAAAACTGTTTTTT.

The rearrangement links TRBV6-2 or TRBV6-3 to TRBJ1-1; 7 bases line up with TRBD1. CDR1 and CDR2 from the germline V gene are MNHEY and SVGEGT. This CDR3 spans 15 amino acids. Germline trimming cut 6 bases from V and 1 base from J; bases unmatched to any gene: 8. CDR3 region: CASSRYGTANTEAFF. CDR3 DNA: TGTGCCAGCAGCCGTTACGGGACAGCGAACACTGAAGCTTTCTTT.

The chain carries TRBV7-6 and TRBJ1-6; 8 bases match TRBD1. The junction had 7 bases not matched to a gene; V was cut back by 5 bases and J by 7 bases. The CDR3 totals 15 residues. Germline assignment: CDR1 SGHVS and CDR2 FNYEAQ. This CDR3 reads CASSERTGWNSPLHF. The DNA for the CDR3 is TGTGCCAGCAGCGAAAGGACAGGGTGGAATTCACCCCTCCACTTT.

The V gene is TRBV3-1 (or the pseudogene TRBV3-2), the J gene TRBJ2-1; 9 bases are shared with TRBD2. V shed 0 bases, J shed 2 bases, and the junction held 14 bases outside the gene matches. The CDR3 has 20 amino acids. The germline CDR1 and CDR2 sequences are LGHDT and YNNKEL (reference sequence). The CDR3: CASSQDRRGRDGSPYNEQFF. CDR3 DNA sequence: TGTGCCAGCAGCCAAGATAGGCGCGGGAGGGACGGTAGCCCCTACAATGAGCAGTTCTTC.

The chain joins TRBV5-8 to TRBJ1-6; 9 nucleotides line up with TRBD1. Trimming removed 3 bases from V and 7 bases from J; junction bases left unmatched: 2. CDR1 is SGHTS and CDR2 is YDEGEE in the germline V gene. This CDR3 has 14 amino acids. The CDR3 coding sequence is TGTGCCAGCAGCTGGGGGACAGGGAATTCACCCCTCCACTTT. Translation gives CASSWGTGNSPLHF. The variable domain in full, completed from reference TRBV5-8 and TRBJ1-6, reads EAGVTQSPTHLIKTRGQQATLRCSPISGHTSVYWYQQALGLGLQFLLWYDEGEERNRGNFPPRFSGRQFPNYSSELNVNALELEDSALYLCASSWGTGNSPLHFGNGTRLTVT.

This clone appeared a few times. CDR3 protein: CASSLSGQGGTEAFF. The CDR3 DNA sequence: TGTGCCAGCAGTTTATCAGGACAGGGAGGCACTGAAGCTTTCTTT. The rearrangement uses TRBV28 and TRBJ1-1; TRBD1 agrees at 8 bases. CDR3 size: 15 residues. Germline CDR1 and CDR2: MDHEN and SYDVKM. Trimming at V came to 1 base and at J to 4 bases, leaving 5 bases not matched to a gene.

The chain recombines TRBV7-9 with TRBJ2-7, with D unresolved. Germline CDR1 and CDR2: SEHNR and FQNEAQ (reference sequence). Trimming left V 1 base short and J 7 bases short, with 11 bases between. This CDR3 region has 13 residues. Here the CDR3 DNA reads TGTGCCAGCAGCTTAGTGGCAGGCCGGGAGCAGTACTTC. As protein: CASSLVAGREQYF.

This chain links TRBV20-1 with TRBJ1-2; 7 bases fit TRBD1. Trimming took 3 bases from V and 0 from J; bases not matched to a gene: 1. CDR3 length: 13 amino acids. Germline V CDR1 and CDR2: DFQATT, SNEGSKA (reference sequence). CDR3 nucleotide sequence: TGCAGTGCTAGTACAGGGGCTAACTATGGCTACACCTTC. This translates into CSASTGANYGYTF.

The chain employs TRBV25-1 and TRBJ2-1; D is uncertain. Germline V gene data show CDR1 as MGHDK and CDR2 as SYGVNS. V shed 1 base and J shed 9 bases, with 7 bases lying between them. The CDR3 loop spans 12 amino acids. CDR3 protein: CASSESRLEQFF. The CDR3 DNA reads TGTGCCAGCAGTGAATCCAGGCTTGAGCAGTTCTTC. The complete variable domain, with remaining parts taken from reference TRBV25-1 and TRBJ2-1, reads EADIYQTPRYLVIGTGKKITLECSQTMGHDKMYWYQQDPGMELHLIHYSYGVNSTEKGDLSSESTVSRIRTEHFPLTLESARPSHTSQYLCASSESRLEQFFGPGTRLTVL.

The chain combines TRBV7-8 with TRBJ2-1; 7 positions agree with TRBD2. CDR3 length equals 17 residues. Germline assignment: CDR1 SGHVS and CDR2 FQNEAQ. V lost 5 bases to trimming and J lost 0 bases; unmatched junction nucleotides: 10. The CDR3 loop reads CASSAQLASSSYNEQFF. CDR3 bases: TGTGCCAGCAGCGCCCAACTAGCGTCTAGCTCCTACAATGAGCAGTTCTTC. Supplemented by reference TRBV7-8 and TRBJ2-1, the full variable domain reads GAGVSQSPRYKVAKRGQDVALRCDPISGHVSLFWYQQALGQGPEFLTYFQNEAQLDKSGLPSDRFFAERPEGSVSTLKIQRTQQEDSAVYLCASSAQLASSSYNEQFFGPGTRLTVL.

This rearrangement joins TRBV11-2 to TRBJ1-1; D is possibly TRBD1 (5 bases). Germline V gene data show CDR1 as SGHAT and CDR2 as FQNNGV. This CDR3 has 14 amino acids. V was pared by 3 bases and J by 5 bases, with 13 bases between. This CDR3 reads CASSFGGLETEAFF. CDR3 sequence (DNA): TGTGCCAGCAGCTTCGGGGGATTGGAGACTGAAGCTTTCTTT.

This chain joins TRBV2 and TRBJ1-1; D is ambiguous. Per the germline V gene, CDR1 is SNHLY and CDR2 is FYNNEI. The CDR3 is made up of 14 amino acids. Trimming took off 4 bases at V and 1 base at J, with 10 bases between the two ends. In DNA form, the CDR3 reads TGTGCCAGCAGTGTCGTATTGGCGAACACTGAAGCTTTCTTT. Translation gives CASSVVLANTEAFF.

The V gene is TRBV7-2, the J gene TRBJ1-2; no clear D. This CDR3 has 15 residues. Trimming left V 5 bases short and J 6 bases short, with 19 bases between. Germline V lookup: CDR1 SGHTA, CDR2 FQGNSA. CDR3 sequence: CASSLMTQLKDGYTF. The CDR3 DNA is TGTGCCAGCAGCCTTATGACCCAACTAAAGGATGGCTACACCTTC. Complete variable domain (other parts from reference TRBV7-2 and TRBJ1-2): GAGVSQSPSNKVTEKGKDVELRCDPISGHTALYWYRQSLGQGLEFLIYFQGNSAPDKSGLPSDRFSAERTGGSVSTLTIQRTQQEDSAVYLCASSLMTQLKDGYTFGSGTRLTVV.

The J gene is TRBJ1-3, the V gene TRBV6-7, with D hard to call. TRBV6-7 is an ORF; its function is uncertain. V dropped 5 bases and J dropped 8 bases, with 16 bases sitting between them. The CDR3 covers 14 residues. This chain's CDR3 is CASSHDNGVDTIYF. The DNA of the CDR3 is TGTGCCAGCAGTCACGACAATGGTGTCGACACCATATATTTT.

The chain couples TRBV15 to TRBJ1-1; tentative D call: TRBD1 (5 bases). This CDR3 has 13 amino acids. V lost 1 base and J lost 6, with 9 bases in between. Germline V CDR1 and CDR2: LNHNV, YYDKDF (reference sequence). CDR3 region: CATSRVRGSEAFF. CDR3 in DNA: TGTGCCACCAGCAGAGTCCGGGGGTCTGAAGCTTTCTTT.

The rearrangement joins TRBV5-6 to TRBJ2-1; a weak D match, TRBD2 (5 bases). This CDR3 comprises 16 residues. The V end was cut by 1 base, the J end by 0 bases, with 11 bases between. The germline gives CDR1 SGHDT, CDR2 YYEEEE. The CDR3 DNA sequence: TGTGCCAGCAGCTTGTACGCAACTAGCTCCTACAATGAGCAGTTCTTC. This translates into CASSLYATSSYNEQFF.

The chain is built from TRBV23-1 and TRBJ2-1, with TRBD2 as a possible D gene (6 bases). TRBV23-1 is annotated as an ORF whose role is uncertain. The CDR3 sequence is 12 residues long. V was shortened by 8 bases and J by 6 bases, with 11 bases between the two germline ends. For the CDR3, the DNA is TGCGCCAGCCCCGGGGGAGCCAATGAGCAGTTCTTC. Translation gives CASPGGANEQFF.

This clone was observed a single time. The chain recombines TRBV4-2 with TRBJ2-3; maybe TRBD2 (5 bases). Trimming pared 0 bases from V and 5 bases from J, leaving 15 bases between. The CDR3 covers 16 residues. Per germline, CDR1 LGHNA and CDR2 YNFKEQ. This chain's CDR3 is CASSQEYRGGGDTQYF. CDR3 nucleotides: TGTGCCAGCAGCCAAGAGTATCGAGGAGGTGGAGATACGCAGTATTTT.

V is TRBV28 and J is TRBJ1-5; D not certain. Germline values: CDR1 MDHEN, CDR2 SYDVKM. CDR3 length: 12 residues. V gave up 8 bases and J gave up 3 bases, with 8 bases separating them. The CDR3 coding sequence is TGTGCCAGCTCAGTTTCCAATCAGCCCCAGCATTTT. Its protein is CASSVSNQPQHF.